The entry that follows covers one T cell receptor (beta chain) sequence. Its antigen is unknown. The libraries were made with immunoSEQ version 4 in survey mode. TCRdb's copy holds only in-frame clones and misses some; the assay was immunoSEQ multiplex PCR. The data contain about 39,000 clones, approximately 81% of them singletons. The source of the sample is a study of persistence of HIV-infected CD4 T cells. Study information: Donors were ART-treated; their CMV- and Gag-responding CD4+ T cells were isolated.

After removal of 6 bases from V and 6 bases from J, the junction contained 15 bases not matched to a gene. The CDR3 spans 16 residues. Germline CDR1 reads SGHNT; CDR2 reads YYREEE (reference sequence). Overlapping HIV-1 Gag 15-mer peptides at approximately 0.96 ug per peptide per mL were used. CD40L-negative CD69-negative CD45RO-high memory CD4+ T cells were sorted as populations depleted of antigen-responding cells. Donors had undetectable plasma HIV-1 RNA, under 50 copies/mL, for 4+ years. The sequences come from cultured CD4+ T cells from PBMCs, collected from a patient who received antiretroviral therapy. The clonotype originates from an adult with HIV. The donor label of this sample is uncertain. The chain is built from TRBV5-4 and TRBJ2-1; 7 bases are shared with TRBD2. The CDR3 reads CASTIYSGGGLNEQFF. Written as DNA, the CDR3 is TGTGCCAGCACGATTTACTCGGGGGGAGGACTCAATGAGCAGTTCTTC.